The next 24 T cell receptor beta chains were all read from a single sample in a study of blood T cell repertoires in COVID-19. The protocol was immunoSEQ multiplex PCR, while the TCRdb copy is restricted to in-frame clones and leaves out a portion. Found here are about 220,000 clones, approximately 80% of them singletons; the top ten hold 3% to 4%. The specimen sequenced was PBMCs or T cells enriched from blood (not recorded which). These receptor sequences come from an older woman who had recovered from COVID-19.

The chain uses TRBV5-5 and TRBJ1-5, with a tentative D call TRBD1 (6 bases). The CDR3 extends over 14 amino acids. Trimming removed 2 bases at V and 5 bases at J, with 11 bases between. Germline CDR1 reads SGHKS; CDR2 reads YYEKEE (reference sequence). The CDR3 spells CASSFQGRHQPQHF. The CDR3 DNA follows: TGTGCCAGCAGCTTTCAGGGGCGTCATCAGCCCCAGCATTTT.

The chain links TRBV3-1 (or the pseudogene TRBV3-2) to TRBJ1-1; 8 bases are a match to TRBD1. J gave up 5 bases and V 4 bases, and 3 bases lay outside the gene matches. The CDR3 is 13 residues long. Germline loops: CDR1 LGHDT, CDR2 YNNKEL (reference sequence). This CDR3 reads CASSLRGRTEAFF. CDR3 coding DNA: TGTGCCAGCAGCCTCAGGGGGCGAACTGAAGCTTTCTTT.

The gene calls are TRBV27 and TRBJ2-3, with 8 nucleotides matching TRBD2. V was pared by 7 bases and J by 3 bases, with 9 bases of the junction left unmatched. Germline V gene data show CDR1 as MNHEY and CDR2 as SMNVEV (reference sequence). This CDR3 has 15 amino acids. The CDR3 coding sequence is TGTGCCAGCACCGACCGAAGCGGGAGTACAGATACGCAGTATTTT. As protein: CASTDRSGSTDTQYF.

As DNA, the CDR3 is TGCGCCAGCAGCCGGACGCAGGGGTCAGGCTACAATGAGCAGTTCTTC. This sequence encodes CASSRTQGSGYNEQFF. The chain uses TRBV4-3 and TRBJ2-1; D is perhaps TRBD1 (6 bases). The V and J ends lost 4 bases and 3 bases respectively, with 16 bases between them. This CDR3 is 16 amino acids long. The V gene's germline CDR1 is LGHNA and CDR2 YSLEER.

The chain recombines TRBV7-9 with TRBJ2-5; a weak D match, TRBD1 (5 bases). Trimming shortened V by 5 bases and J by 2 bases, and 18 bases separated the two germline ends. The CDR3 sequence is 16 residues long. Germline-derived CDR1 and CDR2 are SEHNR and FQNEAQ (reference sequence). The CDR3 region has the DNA TGTGCCAGCAGCATGGACATCCCCCTCACTCAAGAGACCCAGTACTTC. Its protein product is CASSMDIPLTQETQYF.

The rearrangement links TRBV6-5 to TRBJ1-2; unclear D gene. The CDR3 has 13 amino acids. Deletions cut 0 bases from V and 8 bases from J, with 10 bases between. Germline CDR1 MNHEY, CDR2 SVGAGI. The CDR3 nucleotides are TGTGCCAGCAGTTACTCTAAAATGCGAGGCTACACCTTC. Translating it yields CASSYSKMRGYTF.

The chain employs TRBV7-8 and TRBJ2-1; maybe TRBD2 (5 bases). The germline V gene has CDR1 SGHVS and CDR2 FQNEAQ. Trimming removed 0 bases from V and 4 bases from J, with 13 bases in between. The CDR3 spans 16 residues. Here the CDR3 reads CASSLAARGSYNEQFF. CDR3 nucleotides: TGTGCCAGCAGCTTAGCGGCCCGAGGGTCGTACAATGAGCAGTTCTTC.

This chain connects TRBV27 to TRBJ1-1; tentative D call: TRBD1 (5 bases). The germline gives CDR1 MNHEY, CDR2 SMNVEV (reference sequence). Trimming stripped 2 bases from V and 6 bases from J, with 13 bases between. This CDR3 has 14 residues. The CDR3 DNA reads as TGTGCCAGCAGTTTAGACAGCTTCAACTCTGAAGCTTTCTTT. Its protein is CASSLDSFNSEAFF.

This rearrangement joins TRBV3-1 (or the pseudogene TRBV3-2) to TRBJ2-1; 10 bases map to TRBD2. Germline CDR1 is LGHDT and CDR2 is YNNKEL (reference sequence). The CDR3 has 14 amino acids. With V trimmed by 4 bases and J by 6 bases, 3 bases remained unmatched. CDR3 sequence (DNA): TGTGCCAGCAGCCGGTCTAGCGGGAGCAATGAGCAGTTCTTC. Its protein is CASSRSSGSNEQFF.

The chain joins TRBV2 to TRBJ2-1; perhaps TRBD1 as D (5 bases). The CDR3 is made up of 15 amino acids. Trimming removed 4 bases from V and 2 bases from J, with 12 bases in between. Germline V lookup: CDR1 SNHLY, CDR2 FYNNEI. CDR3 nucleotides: TGTGCCAGCAGTGGCCAAACAGGAGCCTACAATGAGCAGTTCTTC. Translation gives CASSGQTGAYNEQFF.

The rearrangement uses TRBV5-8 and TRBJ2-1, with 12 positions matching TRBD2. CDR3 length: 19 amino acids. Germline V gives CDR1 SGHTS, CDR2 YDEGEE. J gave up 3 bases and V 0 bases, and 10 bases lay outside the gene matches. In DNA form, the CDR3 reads TGTGCCAGCAGCTTGGTCTGGCTAGCGGGAGGGGGATTCTACAATGAGCAGTTCTTC. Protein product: CASSLVWLAGGGFYNEQFF.

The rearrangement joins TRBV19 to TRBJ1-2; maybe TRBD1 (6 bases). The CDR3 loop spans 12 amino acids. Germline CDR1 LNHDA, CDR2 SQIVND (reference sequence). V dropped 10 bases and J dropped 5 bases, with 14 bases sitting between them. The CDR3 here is CAIRTEPYGYTF. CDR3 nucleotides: TGTGCCATTAGGACAGAACCTTATGGCTACACCTTC.

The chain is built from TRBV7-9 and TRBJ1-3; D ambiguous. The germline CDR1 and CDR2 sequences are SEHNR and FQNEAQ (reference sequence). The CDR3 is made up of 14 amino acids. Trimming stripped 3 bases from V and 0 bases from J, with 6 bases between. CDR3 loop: CASSFSSSGNTIYF. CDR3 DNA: TGTGCCAGCAGCTTCTCTAGCTCTGGAAACACCATATATTTT. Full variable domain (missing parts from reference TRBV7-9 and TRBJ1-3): DTGVSQNPRHKITKRGQNVTFRCDPISEHNRLYWYRQTLGQGPEFLTYFQNEAQLEKSRLLSDRFSAERPKGSFSTLEIQRTEQGDSAMYLCASSFSSSGNTIYFGEGSWLTVV.

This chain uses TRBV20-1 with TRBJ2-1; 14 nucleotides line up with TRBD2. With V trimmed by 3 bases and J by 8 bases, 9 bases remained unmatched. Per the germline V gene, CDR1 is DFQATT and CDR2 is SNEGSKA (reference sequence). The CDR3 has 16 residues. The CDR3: CSASGGLAGGSYEQFF. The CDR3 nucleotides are TGCAGTGCTAGTGGCGGACTAGCGGGAGGTTCGTATGAGCAGTTCTTC.

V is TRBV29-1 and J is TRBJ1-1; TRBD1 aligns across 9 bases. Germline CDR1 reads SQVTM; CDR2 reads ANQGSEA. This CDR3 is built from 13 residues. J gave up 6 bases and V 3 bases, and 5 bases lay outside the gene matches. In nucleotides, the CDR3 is TGCAGCGTTGAGGGACAGGGCTTCGCTGAAGCTTTCTTT. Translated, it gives CSVEGQGFAEAFF.

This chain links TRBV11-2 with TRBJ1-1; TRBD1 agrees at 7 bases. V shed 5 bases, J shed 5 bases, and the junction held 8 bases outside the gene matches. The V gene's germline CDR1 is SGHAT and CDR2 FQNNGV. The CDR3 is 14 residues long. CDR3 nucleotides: TGTGCCAGCAGCGCAGGGGGTGAGGGTACTGAAGCTTTCTTT. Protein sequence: CASSAGGEGTEAFF.

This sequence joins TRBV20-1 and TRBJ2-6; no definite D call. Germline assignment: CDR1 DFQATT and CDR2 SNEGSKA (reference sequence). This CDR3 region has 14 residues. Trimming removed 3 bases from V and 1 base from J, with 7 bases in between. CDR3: CSASGQSGANVLTF. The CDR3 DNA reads TGCAGTGCTAGTGGGCAGTCTGGGGCCAACGTCCTGACTTTC.

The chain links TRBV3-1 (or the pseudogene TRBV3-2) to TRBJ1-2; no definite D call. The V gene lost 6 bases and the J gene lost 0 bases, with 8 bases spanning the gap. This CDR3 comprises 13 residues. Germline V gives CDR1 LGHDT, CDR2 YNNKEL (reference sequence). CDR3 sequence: CASSLGANYGYTF. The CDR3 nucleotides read TGTGCCAGCAGTCTCGGGGCTAACTATGGCTACACCTTC.

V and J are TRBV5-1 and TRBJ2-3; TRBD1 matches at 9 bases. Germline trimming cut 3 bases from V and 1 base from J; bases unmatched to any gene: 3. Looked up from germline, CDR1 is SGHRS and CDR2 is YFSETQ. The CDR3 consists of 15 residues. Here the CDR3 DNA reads TGCGCCAGCAGCTGGGGACAGGGAGGCACAGATACGCAGTATTTT. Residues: CASSWGQGGTDTQYF.

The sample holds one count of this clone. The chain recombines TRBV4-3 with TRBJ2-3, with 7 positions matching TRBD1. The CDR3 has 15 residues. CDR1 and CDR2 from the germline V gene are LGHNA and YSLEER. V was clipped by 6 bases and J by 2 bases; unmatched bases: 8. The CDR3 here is CASSTDRADTDTQYF. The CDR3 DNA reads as TGCGCCAGCAGTACAGACAGGGCCGACACAGATACGCAGTATTTT.

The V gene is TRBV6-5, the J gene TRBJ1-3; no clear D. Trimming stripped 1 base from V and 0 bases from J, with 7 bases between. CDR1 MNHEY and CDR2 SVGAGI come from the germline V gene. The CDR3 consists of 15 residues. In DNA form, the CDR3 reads TGTGCCAGCAGTTACTACAGCTACTCTGGAAACACCATATATTTT. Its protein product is CASSYYSYSGNTIYF.

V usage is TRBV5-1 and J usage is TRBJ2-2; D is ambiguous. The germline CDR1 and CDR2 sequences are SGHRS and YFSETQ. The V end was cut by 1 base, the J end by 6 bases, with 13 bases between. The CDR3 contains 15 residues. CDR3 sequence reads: CASSLQFSNAGELFF. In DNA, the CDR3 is TGCGCCAGCAGCTTGCAGTTTTCAAACGCCGGGGAGCTGTTTTTT.

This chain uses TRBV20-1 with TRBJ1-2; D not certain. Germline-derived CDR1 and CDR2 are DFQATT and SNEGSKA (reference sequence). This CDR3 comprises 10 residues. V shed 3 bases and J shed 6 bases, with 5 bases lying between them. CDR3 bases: TGCAGTGCTAGCGGGGATGGCTACACCTTC. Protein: CSASGDGYTF.

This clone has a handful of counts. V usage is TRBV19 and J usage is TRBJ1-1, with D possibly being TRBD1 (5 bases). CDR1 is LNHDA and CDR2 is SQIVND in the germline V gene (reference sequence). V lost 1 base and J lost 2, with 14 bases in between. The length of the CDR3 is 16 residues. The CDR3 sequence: CASSIGRRGGNTEAFF. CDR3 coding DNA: TGTGCCAGTAGTATAGGGCGGAGGGGAGGAAACACTGAAGCTTTCTTT. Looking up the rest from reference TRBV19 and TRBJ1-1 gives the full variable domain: DGGITQSPKYLFRKEGQNVTLSCEQNLNHDAMYWYRQDPGQGLRLIYYSQIVNDFQKGDIAEGYSVSREKKESFPLTVTSAQKNPTAFYLCASSIGRRGGNTEAFFGQGTRLTVV.